What follows describes a single TCR beta chain. The data were produced by immunoSEQ multiplex PCR, yet TCRdb's version contains in-frame clones alone and is incomplete. The sample holds about 360,000 clones; over 70% are singletons and the top ten take about 2.7%. This sample is drawn from a study of blood T cell repertoires in COVID-19. This CDR3 is built from 15 residues. The V gene lost 1 base and the J gene lost 8 bases, with 14 bases spanning the gap. Germline V gene sequence: CDR1 SGHAT, CDR2 FQNNGV. The sequenced sample was peripheral blood. The receptor was isolated from a man younger than 40 with active or convalescent COVID-19. This chain links TRBV11-2 with TRBJ1-4; D ambiguous. CDR3 amino acids: CASSLVASEEEKLFF. CDR3 DNA sequence: TGTGCCAGCAGCTTAGTAGCGTCAGAAGAGGAAAAACTGTTTTTT.